This TCR beta chain originates from a study of HIV-infected children after antiretroviral therapy interruption. As to treatment: PENTA 11 planned treatment interruption arm or continuous ART arm. V was trimmed by 0 bases and J by 8 bases, leaving 16 bases between them. Looked up from germline, CDR1 is SGHVS and CDR2 is FQNEAQ. The CDR3 has 15 amino acids. RNA-based 3' RACE libraries used unique molecular identifiers. MiXCR, applied by TCRdb to the 3' RACE reads, yields one record per CDR3 protein. The table lists around 15,000 distinct CDR3 sequences, roughly 3.4% of them singletons. The input for sequencing was CD45RA+ CD4+ T cells from PBMCs, taken from a donor given antiretroviral therapy, either interrupted or continuous. The subset: naive CD4+ CD45RA+ CD45RO- T cells. The rearrangement links TRBV7-8 to TRBJ1-1; D uncertain. The clonotype originates from a child aged 2 to 17 with HIV. DNA of the CDR3: TGTGCCAGCAGCTTAGCGCTAAGCCGTTTCCCCGAAGCTTTCTTT. Encoded protein: CASSLALSRFPEAFF.